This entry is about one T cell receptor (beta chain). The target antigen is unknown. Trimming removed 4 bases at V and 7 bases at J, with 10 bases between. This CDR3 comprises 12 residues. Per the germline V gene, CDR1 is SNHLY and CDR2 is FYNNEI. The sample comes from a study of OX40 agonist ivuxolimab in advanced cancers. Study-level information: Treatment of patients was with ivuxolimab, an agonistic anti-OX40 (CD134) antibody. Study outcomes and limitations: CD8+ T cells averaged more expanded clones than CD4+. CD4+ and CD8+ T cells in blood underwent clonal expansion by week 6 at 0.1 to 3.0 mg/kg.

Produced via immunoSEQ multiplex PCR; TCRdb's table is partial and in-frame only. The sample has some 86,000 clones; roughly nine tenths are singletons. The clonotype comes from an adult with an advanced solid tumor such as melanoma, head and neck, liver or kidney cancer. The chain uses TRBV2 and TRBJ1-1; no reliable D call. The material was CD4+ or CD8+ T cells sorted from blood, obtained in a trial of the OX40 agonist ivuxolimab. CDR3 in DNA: TGTGCCAGCAGTGGCCTGGAGGGTGAAGCTTTCTTT. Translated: CASSGLEGEAFF.